Detailed here is one T cell receptor beta chain. The target antigen is unknown. PCR used 60 Vbeta primers and 13 Jbeta primers. Generated by immunoSEQ multiplex PCR, the TCRdb table keeps only in-frame clones and is missing some. This sample yields 85,000 to 120,000 clones, of which roughly four fifths are seen a single time; 8.5% to 10% belongs to the top ten. The data derive from a study of cytomegalovirus exposure and HLA in healthy donors. Overall study: An earlier analysis found roughly 100 million unique TCR beta sequences from approximately 190 million T cells.

V lost 3 bases and J 6 bases, leaving 9 bases between the germline ends. Per germline, CDR1 MDHEN and CDR2 SYDVKM. The CDR3 spans 12 residues. Overall study findings and caveats: There were 150 or so TCR beta chains listed as cytomegalovirus-associated. When analyzed later, a missense DCLRE1C variant was found to be linked to TCR beta V- and J-gene trimming.

What was sequenced was PBMCs. V is TRBV28 and J is TRBJ2-7; D may be TRBD2 (5 bases). The sequence came from a male donor in good health and CMV-seropositive. The CDR3, as DNA: TGTGCCAGCAGTTTCCCGGGAACCGAGCAGTACTTC. As protein: CASSFPGTEQYF.